One T cell receptor beta chain is described in this entry. This sample was taken from a study of metastatic and nonmetastatic thyroid tumors. Study-level information: The comparison covered peripheral blood and tumor or nodule tissue in malignant and benign thyroid patients.

Thyroid surgery was performed in patients who had received no treatment beforehand. Unmatched junction bases numbered 7, after V lost 1 base and J lost 5 bases. CDR1 and CDR2 (germline): SGHTA, FQGNSA. The CDR3 totals 15 residues. TCRdb re-processed the PCR reads through MiXCR. This sample yields 20,000 to 25,000 clones, of which approximately 35% are seen a single time; 22% belongs to the top ten. The V and J genes are TRBV7-2 and TRBJ2-7; TRBD2 agrees at 8 bases. Material for sequencing was blood. This sequence originates from a male donor with papillary thyroid cancer or a benign thyroid nodule (not recorded which). Some clones in this sample may be carry-over from other donors' samples. For the CDR3, the DNA is TGTGCCAGCAGCTTAGTGGCTAGCGGGCTTAACGAGCAGTACTTC. Its translation is CASSLVASGLNEQYF.